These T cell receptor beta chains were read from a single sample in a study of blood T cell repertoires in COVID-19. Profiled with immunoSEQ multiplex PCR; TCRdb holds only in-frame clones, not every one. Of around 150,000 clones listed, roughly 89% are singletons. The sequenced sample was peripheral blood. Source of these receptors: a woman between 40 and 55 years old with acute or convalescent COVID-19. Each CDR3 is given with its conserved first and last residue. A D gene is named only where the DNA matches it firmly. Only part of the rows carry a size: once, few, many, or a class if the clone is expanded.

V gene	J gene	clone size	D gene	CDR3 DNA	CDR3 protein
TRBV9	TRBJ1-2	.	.	TGTGCCAGCAGCCCAGGCAGCGGGACTCGACCTAGCTATGGCTACACCTTC	CASSPGSGTRPSYGYTF
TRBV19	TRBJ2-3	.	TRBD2	TGTGCCAGTAGTATTCGGCGGGGGGGCACAGATACGCAGTATTTT	CASSIRRGGTDTQYF
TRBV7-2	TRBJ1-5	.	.	TGTGCCAGCAGCTTAAGGGTCGGGGGCAATCAGCCCCAGCATTTT	CASSLRVGGNQPQHF
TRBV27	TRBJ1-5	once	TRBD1	TGTGCCACACAGGGGGCACGGAATCAGCCCCAGCATTTT	CATQGARNQPQHF
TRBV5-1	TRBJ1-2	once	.	TGCGCCAGCAGCTTGACTCTAGGGCAGGGACTTTTATATGGCTACACCTTC	CASSLTLGQGLLYGYTF
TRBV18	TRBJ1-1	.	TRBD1	TGTGCCAGCTCACCGGGGGACAGGGGGGTCCCTGAAGCTTTCTTT	CASSPGDRGVPEAFF
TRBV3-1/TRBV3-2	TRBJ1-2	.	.	TGTGCCAGCAGCCAAGGATCAGGACAGCCCTATGGCTACACCTTC	CASSQGSGQPYGYTF
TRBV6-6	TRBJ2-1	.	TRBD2	TGTGCCAGCAGTCAACTAGCGGGAGGATCAGATGAGCAGTTCTTC	CASSQLAGGSDEQFF
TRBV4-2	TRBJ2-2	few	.	TGTGCCAGCAGCCAAGAGGTCGGCACCGGGGAGCTGTTTTTT	CASSQEVGTGELFF
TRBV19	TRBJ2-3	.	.	TGTGCCAGTGAGGGAGTCCCAGATACGCAGTATTTT	CASEGVPDTQYF
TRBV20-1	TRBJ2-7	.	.	TGCAGTGCTAGCAACTACGAGCAGTACTTC	CSASNYEQYF
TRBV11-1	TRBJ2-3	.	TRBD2	TGTGCCAGCGTACTAGCGGGAGCGACCGATACGCAGTATTTT	CASVLAGATDTQYF
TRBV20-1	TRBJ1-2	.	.	TGCAGTGCTAGTGGCAGGGACACAATGAACTATGGCTACACCTTC	CSASGRDTMNYGYTF
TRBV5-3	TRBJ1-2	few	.	TGTGCCAGAAGCTTGATACCGAACATCAACTATGGCTACACCTTC	CARSLIPNINYGYTF
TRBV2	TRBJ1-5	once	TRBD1	TGTGCCAGCAGTGAGGCAGGGGGCTACGGTCAGCCCCAGCATTTT	CASSEAGGYGQPQHF
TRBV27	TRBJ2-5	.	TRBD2	TGTGCCAGCAGTTTATCGAGCGCCCGGCGGGGGCAAGAGACCCAGTACTTC	CASSLSSARRGQETQYF
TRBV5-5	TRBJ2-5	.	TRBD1	TGTGCCAGCAGCTTCAGGGGGCGGCAAGAGACCCAGTACTTC	CASSFRGRQETQYF
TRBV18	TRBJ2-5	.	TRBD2	TGTGCCAGCTCACCACTGCCTAGCGGGAGCAGGGAGACCCAGTACTTC	CASSPLPSGSRETQYF
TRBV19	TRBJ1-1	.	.	TGTGCCAGTAGCTCATCCAGGCGGAACACTGAAGCTTTCTTT	CASSSSRRNTEAFF
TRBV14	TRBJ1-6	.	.	TGTGCCAGCAGCCAAGCTCCCGGTTCACCCCTCCACTTT	CASSQAPGSPLHF
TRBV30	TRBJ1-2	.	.	TGTGCCCTGCTGACGGGGGGGAACTATGGCTACACCTTC	CALLTGGNYGYTF
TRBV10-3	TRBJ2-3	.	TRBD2	TGTGCCATCAGTCCGGGACTAGCGCCAAGCACAGATACGCAGTATTTT	CAISPGLAPSTDTQYF
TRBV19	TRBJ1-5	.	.	TGTGCCAGTAGTCTCTCGACAGTCTATAGCAATCAGCCCCAGCATTTT	CASSLSTVYSNQPQHF
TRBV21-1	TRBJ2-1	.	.	TGTGCCAGCACCGGACAGGGGAATGGTGAGCAGTTCTTC	CASTGQGNGEQFF
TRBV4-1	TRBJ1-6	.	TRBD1	TGCGCCAGCAGCCCGGGACAGGGGGGTTCACCCCTCCACTTT	CASSPGQGGSPLHF
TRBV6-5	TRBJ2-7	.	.	TGTGCCAGCAGTTACGGTCAGGGCTCCTATCCCTACGAGCAGTACTTC	CASSYGQGSYPYEQYF
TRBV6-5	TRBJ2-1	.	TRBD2	TGTGCCAGCAGTACTAGCGGGGGGGCCTACAATGAGCAGTTCTTC	CASSTSGGAYNEQFF
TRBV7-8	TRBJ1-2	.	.	TGTGCCAGCAGCTTAGAGCGGGGACTAAATGGCTACACCTTC	CASSLERGLNGYTF
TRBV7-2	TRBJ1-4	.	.	TGTGCCAGCAGCTTAGTAGCGGGGGCCACTAATGAAAAACTGTTTTTT	CASSLVAGATNEKLFF
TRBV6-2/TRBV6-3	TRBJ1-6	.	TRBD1	TGTGCCAGCAGTTTGGTAGGGACAGACTATAATTCACCCCTCCACTTT	CASSLVGTDYNSPLHF
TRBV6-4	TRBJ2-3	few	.	TGTGCCAGCAGTGAAGCGGGTAGCACAGATACGCAGTATTTT	CASSEAGSTDTQYF
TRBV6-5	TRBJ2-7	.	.	TGTGCCACCCGGTGGCAAGCGCTCTACGAGCAGTACTTC	CATRWQALYEQYF
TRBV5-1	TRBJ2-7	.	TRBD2	TGCGCCAGCAGCCCCCTGCTAGCGGGAGAGACCTACGAGCAGTACTTC	CASSPLLAGETYEQYF
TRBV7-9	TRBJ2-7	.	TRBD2	TGTGCCAGCAGCGTAGCGGGAGAGGTCTACGAGCAGTACTTC	CASSVAGEVYEQYF
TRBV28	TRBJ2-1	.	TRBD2	TGTGCCAGCAGTTTATCGACTAGCGGGACGGCCTACAATGAGCAGTTCTTC	CASSLSTSGTAYNEQFF
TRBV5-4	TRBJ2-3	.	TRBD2	TGTGCCAGCAGCTCCGGACTAGCCTCCACAGATACGCAGTATTTT	CASSSGLASTDTQYF
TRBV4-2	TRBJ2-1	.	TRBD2	TGTGCCAGCAGCCAAGAGAGACTAGCGGGCAATGAGCAGTTCTTC	CASSQERLAGNEQFF
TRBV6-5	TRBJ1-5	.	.	TGTGCCAGCAGTTACTCATCCAGGGCGGATCAGCCCCAGCATTTT	CASSYSSRADQPQHF
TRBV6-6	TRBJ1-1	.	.	TGTGCCAGCAGTCCCGACAGGTGGGGGACTGAAGCTTTCTTT	CASSPDRWGTEAFF
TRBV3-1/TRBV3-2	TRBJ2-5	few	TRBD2	TGTGCCAGCGAGACTAGCGGGGGGGCCCAGTACTTC	CASETSGGAQYF
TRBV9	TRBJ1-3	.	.	TGTGCCAGCAGCTTGATCAGTGGCTCTGGAAACACCATATATTTT	CASSLISGSGNTIYF
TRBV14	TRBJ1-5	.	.	TGTGCCAGCAGTCGGGGAAGCAATCAGCCCCAGCATTTT	CASSRGSNQPQHF
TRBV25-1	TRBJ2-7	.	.	TGTGCCCTCTGCCGGCAGAACTATTCCTACGAGCAGTACTTC	CALCRQNYSYEQYF
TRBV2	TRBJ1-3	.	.	TGTGCCAGCAGCGACAGGAGATTGATGGGAAACACCATATATTTT	CASSDRRLMGNTIYF
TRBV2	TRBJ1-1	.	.	TGTGCCAGCAGTCGGACAGTGAACACTGAAGCTTTCTTT	CASSRTVNTEAFF
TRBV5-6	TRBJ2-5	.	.	TGTGCCAGCAGCGGTACCGGGACACGGGAGACCCAGTACTTC	CASSGTGTRETQYF
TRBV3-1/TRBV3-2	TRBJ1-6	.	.	TGTGCCAGCAGCCATGGCCCCCCGAGGTCCTATAATTCACCCCTCCACTTT	CASSHGPPRSYNSPLHF
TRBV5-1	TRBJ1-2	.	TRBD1	TGCGCCAGCAGCTTGTTAAGTGGGACAGCCTTAAGTGGCTACACCTTC	CASSLLSGTALSGYTF
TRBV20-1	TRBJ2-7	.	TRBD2	TGCAGTGCTAGTGGGGTAGCGGGAGCCCCCTCCTACGAGCAGTACTTC	CSASGVAGAPSYEQYF
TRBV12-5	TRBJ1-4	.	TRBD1	TGTGCTACGGGACAGAATGAAAAACTGTTTTTT	CATGQNEKLFF
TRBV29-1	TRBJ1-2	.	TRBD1	TGCAGCGTTCTAACAGGGGGCTCGGGCTACACCTTC	CSVLTGGSGYTF
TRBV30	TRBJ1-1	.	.	TGTGCCTGGAGTGTAACAGCGAACACTGAAGCTTTCTTT	CAWSVTANTEAFF
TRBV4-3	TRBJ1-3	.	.	TGCGCCAGCAGCCAAGCGGGGGGCGGAAACACCATATATTTT	CASSQAGGGNTIYF
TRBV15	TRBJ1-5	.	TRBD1	TGTGCCACCAGCAGAGAAAGGACAGGAAGCAATCAGCCCCAGCATTTT	CATSRERTGSNQPQHF
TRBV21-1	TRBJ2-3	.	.	TGTGCCAGCAGCTCCCCAACAGGGGAACATACGCAGTATTTT	CASSSPTGEHTQYF
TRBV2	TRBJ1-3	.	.	TGTGCCAGCAGCCCTAATGGACAGAGCTCTGGAAACACCATATATTTT	CASSPNGQSSGNTIYF
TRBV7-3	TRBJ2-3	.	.	TGTGCCAGCAGCTTAATAGGAGGACGCACAGATACGCAGTATTTT	CASSLIGGRTDTQYF
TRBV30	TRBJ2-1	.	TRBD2	TGTGCCGGGACTAGCGGTGCTTACAGCTCCTACAATGAGCAGTTCTTC	CAGTSGAYSSYNEQFF
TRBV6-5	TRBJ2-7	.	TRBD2	TGTGCCAGCAGTCGGACTAGCGGGAGTTACGAGCAGTACTTC	CASSRTSGSYEQYF
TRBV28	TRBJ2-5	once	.	TGTGCCAGCAGCCCTGGTTATGCCTCTTTTCTAGGGGAAGAGACCCAGTACTTC	CASSPGYASFLGEETQYF